This TCR beta chain derives from a study of blood T cell repertoires in COVID-19. The wider study: The United States, Italy and Spain supplied acute and convalescent COVID-19 samples. T cells, B-cell-depleted T cells, or PBMCs provided the cDNA or gDNA that served as material.

V lost 0 bases to trimming and J lost 6 bases, with 5 bases between them. Germline V lookup: CDR1 SSHAT, CDR2 FNYEAQ (reference sequence). The CDR3 totals 13 residues. Per the authors' pipeline: Estimated nucleated cell counts came from reference gene primer amplification. Profiling relied on immunoSEQ multiplex PCR, and the TCRdb table lists in-frame clones only, not all of them. V and J calls and clone size come straight from that table; D and trimming were deduced from the DNA. Among about 120,000 clones listed, approximately 80% were seen once. V and J are TRBV7-7 and TRBJ2-2; a weak D match, TRBD1 (5 bases). The sequence derives from a woman in her 70s with acute or convalescent COVID-19. The specimen sequenced was peripheral blood. The CDR3 region has the DNA TGTGCCAGCAGCTTAGCAGGGGCCGGGGAGCTGTTTTTT. This codes for CASSLAGAGELFF. The full variable domain, completed using reference TRBV7-7 and TRBJ2-2, is GAGVSQSPRYKVTKRGQDVTLRCDPISSHATLYWYQQALGQGPEFLTYFNYEAQPDKSGLPSDRFSAERPEGSISTLTIQRTEQRDSAMYRCASSLAGAGELFFGEGSRLTVL.